The next 27 T cell receptor beta chains were all read from a single sample in a study of cytomegalovirus exposure and HLA in healthy donors. Method: immunoSEQ multiplex PCR; TCRdb's copy keeps in-frame clones and lacks some. The sample contains about 120,000 clones, around 96% of which appear only once. Material for sequencing was PBMCs. The receptors stem from a man aged 18 to 30 in good health and CMV-seronegative.

The rearrangement joins TRBV7-2 to TRBJ2-7; maybe TRBD2 (7 bases). CDR1 is SGHTA, CDR2 FQGNSA, per germline. The CDR3 has 16 residues. The V gene lost 1 base and the J gene lost 3 bases, with 16 bases spanning the gap. CDR3 coding DNA: TGTGCCAGCAGCTTAGGGCCCGTAGGGGGGGACTACGAGCAGTACTTC. Residues: CASSLGPVGGDYEQYF.

V and J are TRBV9 and TRBJ2-7; 9 bases line up with TRBD1. The CDR3 is 16 residues long. Per germline, CDR1 SGDLS and CDR2 YYNGEE. Losses at the gene ends were 3 bases for V and 5 bases for J; bases not matched to a gene: 12. The CDR3 coding sequence is TGTGCCAGCAGCGCCGCAACGGGACAGGGAATCCACGAGCAGTACTTC. Translating gives CASSAATGQGIHEQYF.

The rearrangement links TRBV4-1 to TRBJ2-5, with TRBD1 as a possible D gene (7 bases). The length of the CDR3 is 15 residues. The ends were cut back, 5 bases at V and 5 bases at J, with 18 bases in the middle. Germline V gene sequence: CDR1 MGHRA, CDR2 YSYEKL. The CDR3 DNA reads as TGCGCCAGCAGCACTGCGGGACAGCCGGAGGAGACCCAGTACTTC. This gives the protein CASSTAGQPEETQYF.

The chain recombines TRBV6-6 with TRBJ1-2, with D unresolved. This CDR3 has 13 residues. The V gene's germline CDR1 is MNHNY and CDR2 SVGAGI (reference sequence). V was clipped by 2 bases and J by 3 bases, with 7 bases between them. CDR3 DNA: TGTGCCAGCAGTTACGCGGCCTACTATGGCTACACCTTC. Its translation: CASSYAAYYGYTF.

The chain couples TRBV4-1 to TRBJ2-7; no definite D call. V lost 3 bases and J lost 4, with 4 bases in between. This CDR3 contains 11 residues. Germline CDR1 and CDR2: MGHRA and YSYEKL. DNA of the CDR3: TGCGCCAGCAGCCACCGTTACGAGCAGTACTTC. Its protein product is CASSHRYEQYF.

This chain connects TRBV5-8 to TRBJ2-7; 9 bases are a match to TRBD1. Losses at the gene ends were 1 base for V and 4 bases for J; bases not matched to a gene: 12. Germline V gene lookup returns CDR1 SGHTS and CDR2 YDEGEE. This CDR3 spans 17 amino acids. This CDR3 is CASSLWGTGGKRYEQYF. The CDR3 nucleotides read TGTGCCAGCAGCTTGTGGGGAACAGGGGGCAAGAGGTACGAGCAGTACTTC.

The table lists this clone with a few counts. The chain links TRBV6-1 to TRBJ1-2, with 10 positions matching TRBD1. The CDR3 consists of 14 residues. Unmatched junction bases numbered 6, after V lost 5 bases and J lost 6 bases. Looked up from germline, CDR1 is MNHNS and CDR2 is SASEGT. CDR3 sequence: CASSPLGQGNGYTF. Here the CDR3 DNA reads TGTGCCAGCAGTCCCCTGGGACAGGGGAATGGCTACACCTTC.

The chain is built from TRBV6-1 and TRBJ2-2, with 11 bases matching TRBD2. Trimming took 4 bases from V and 5 from J; bases not matched to a gene: 9. CDR3 length: 17 residues. Germline V lookup: CDR1 MNHNS, CDR2 SASEGT. The CDR3 protein is CASSVTPGLAETGELFF. CDR3 nucleotides: TGTGCCAGCAGTGTCACTCCGGGACTAGCGGAGACCGGGGAGCTGTTTTTT.

This sequence joins TRBV25-1 and TRBJ2-5; 11 bases agree with TRBD2. Germline CDR1 is MGHDK and CDR2 is SYGVNS. J lost 2 bases, V lost 2 bases, and 4 bases had no gene match. The CDR3 has 16 residues. The CDR3 DNA follows: TGTGCCAGCAGTGAACGGGTAGCGGGAGGGCAAGAGACCCAGTACTTC. As protein: CASSERVAGGQETQYF.

V is TRBV2 and J is TRBJ2-1; no firm D call. V lost 0 bases and J lost 5, with 8 bases in between. The CDR3 spans 14 residues. CDR1 and CDR2 from the germline V gene are SNHLY and FYNNEI. DNA of the CDR3: TGTGCCAGCAGTGAAGCCGGAGATGACAATGAGCAGTTCTTC. Residues: CASSEAGDDNEQFF.

The CDR3 coding sequence is TGCAGCGTTCCGTTTAGCGGGCCTCAAGAGACCCAGTACTTC. Its protein product is CSVPFSGPQETQYF. This sequence joins TRBV29-1 and TRBJ2-5; 7 bases fit TRBD2. The germline V gene encodes CDR1 SQVTM and CDR2 ANQGSEA. This CDR3 has 14 amino acids. The trim removed 5 bases at V and 2 bases at J, leaving 8 bases unmatched.

The chain employs TRBV30 and TRBJ2-2, with D hard to call. Between the trimmed V and J ends, which lost 2 bases and 3 bases, there was a span of 10 bases. This CDR3 comprises 14 residues. CDR1 is GTSNPN and CDR2 is SVGIG in the germline V gene (reference sequence). The CDR3 spells CAWSSGPYTGELFF. CDR3 DNA: TGTGCCTGGAGTTCGGGTCCTTACACCGGGGAGCTGTTTTTT.

The rearrangement links TRBV19 to TRBJ1-5, with a tentative D call TRBD1 (6 bases). CDR1 LNHDA and CDR2 SQIVND come from the germline V gene (reference sequence). The V end was cut by 5 bases, the J end by 0 bases, with 11 bases between. This CDR3 is 15 amino acids long. The CDR3 DNA sequence: TGTGCCAGTAGTCCCATGGGACATAGCAATCAGCCCCAGCATTTT. It encodes CASSPMGHSNQPQHF.

This chain links TRBV19 with TRBJ1-2, with TRBD1 identical over 9 bases. The CDR3 contains 15 residues. Germline-derived CDR1 and CDR2 are LNHDA and SQIVND (reference sequence). The V gene end was trimmed by 1 base and the J gene end by 5 bases; junction bases not matched to a gene: 5. The CDR3 nucleotides are TGTGCCAGTAGTATAGTTGGACAGGGGTCATATGGCTACACCTTC. Its translation is CASSIVGQGSYGYTF.

The V and J genes are TRBV27 and TRBJ2-2; D remains unclear. This CDR3 is 14 amino acids long. V lost 4 bases, J lost 7 bases, and 13 bases lay in between. Germline CDR1 and CDR2: MNHEY and SMNVEV (reference sequence). The CDR3 sequence is CASSSWRTSGELFF. CDR3 nucleotide sequence: TGTGCCAGCAGTTCTTGGAGAACCAGCGGGGAGCTGTTTTTT.

The genes are TRBV7-8 and TRBJ1-1; the D gene is possibly TRBD1 (5 bases). This CDR3 is built from 14 residues. Germline-derived CDR1 and CDR2 are SGHVS and FQNEAQ. The ends were cut back, 2 bases at V and 0 bases at J, with 7 bases in the middle. Here the CDR3 DNA reads TGTGCCAGCAGCTTATACAGGTTGAACACTGAAGCTTTCTTT. Translated, it gives CASSLYRLNTEAFF. Looking up the rest from reference TRBV7-8 and TRBJ1-1 gives the full variable domain: GAGVSQSPRYKVAKRGQDVALRCDPISGHVSLFWYQQALGQGPEFLTYFQNEAQLDKSGLPSDRFFAERPEGSVSTLKIQRTQQEDSAVYLCASSLYRLNTEAFFGQGTRLTVV.

This chain links TRBV7-9 with TRBJ2-1; the D is unclear. V lost 0 bases and J 5 bases, leaving 11 bases between the germline ends. The CDR3 has 15 amino acids. The V gene's germline CDR1 is SEHNR and CDR2 FQNEAQ (reference sequence). The CDR3 loop reads CASSLAAGWNNEQFF. The CDR3 region has the DNA TGTGCCAGCAGCTTAGCCGCAGGCTGGAACAATGAGCAGTTCTTC.

The CDR3 is CASSHQALAGIFTDTQYF. As DNA, the CDR3 is TGTGCCAGCAGCCACCAGGCACTAGCGGGAATATTCACAGATACGCAGTATTTT. The chain couples TRBV7-2 to TRBJ2-3, with TRBD2 matching over 10 bases. The CDR3 totals 18 residues. V shed 5 bases, J shed 2 bases, and the junction held 13 bases outside the gene matches. Germline CDR1 reads SGHTA; CDR2 reads FQGNSA.

The rearrangement joins TRBV13 to TRBJ2-7; the match to TRBD1 covers 12 bases. The germline CDR1 and CDR2 sequences are PRHDT and FYEKMQ (reference sequence). V gave up 0 bases and J gave up 5 bases; unmatched junction bases: 5. The CDR3 contains 16 residues. The CDR3 DNA reads as TGTGCCAGCAGCTTAGGTGTGGGACAGGGGGCCAACGAGCAGTACTTC. Protein product: CASSLGVGQGANEQYF.

This sequence joins TRBV6-5 and TRBJ1-1, with 9 nucleotides matching TRBD1. V lost 6 bases and J lost 5; bases outside the gene matches: 7. There are 14 residues in the CDR3. The germline V gene encodes CDR1 MNHEY and CDR2 SVGAGI. As DNA, the CDR3 is TGTGCCAGCAGCCCCCCGGGACAGGGAACTGAAGCTTTCTTT. Residues: CASSPPGQGTEAFF.

The CDR3 sequence: CASSQTRDRVYEQYF. The CDR3 region has the DNA TGTGCCAGCAGTCAGACCCGGGACAGGGTCTACGAGCAGTACTTC. The V call is TRBV6-6, the J call TRBJ2-7; 9 bases map to TRBD1. After removal of 5 bases from V and 3 bases from J, the junction contained 8 bases not matched to a gene. The CDR3 runs 15 residues. CDR1 MNHNY and CDR2 SVGAGI come from the germline V gene (reference sequence).

This chain uses TRBV15 with TRBJ2-2; a possible D gene is TRBD2 (6 bases). Germline CDR1 reads LNHNV; CDR2 reads YYDKDF (reference sequence). This CDR3 spans 12 amino acids. Trimming left V 9 bases short and J 6 bases short, with 11 bases between. The CDR3 nucleotides are TGTGCCACTGTCGGGGGACCCGGGGAGCTGTTTTTT. This encodes CATVGGPGELFF.

The chain uses TRBV29-1 and TRBJ2-7; 7 bases map to TRBD1. The J segment lost 4 bases and the V segment lost 1 base, leaving 4 bases of the junction unmatched. The germline gives CDR1 SQVTM, CDR2 ANQGSEA. The CDR3 runs to 13 residues. CDR3 residues: CSVEAQGLYEQYF. CDR3 nucleotide sequence: TGCAGCGTTGAAGCACAGGGGTTATACGAGCAGTACTTC.

The chain recombines TRBV7-9 with TRBJ2-7, with 10 bases identical to TRBD1. CDR3 length equals 16 residues. The junction had 5 bases not matched to a gene; V was cut back by 2 bases and J by 1 base. Germline V CDR1 and CDR2: SEHNR, FQNEAQ (reference sequence). CDR3 sequence (DNA): TGTGCCAGCAGCTTACCTAAGGGACAGGGGTCCTACGAGCAGTACTTC. Translated, it gives CASSLPKGQGSYEQYF. The complete variable domain, with remaining parts taken from reference TRBV7-9 and TRBJ2-7, reads DTGVSQNPRHKITKRGQNVTFRCDPISEHNRLYWYRQTLGQGPEFLTYFQNEAQLEKSRLLSDRFSAERPKGSFSTLEIQRTEQGDSAMYLCASSLPKGQGSYEQYFGPGTRLTVT.

The rearrangement uses TRBV9 and TRBJ2-7; TRBD2 might be the D (6 bases). The germline CDR1 and CDR2 sequences are SGDLS and YYNGEE. V was pared by 4 bases and J by 6 bases, with 23 bases between. The CDR3 contains 16 residues. CDR3 nucleotide sequence: TGTGCCAGCAGCCCGGCGGGGACGCCGAGCCCCCGCGAGCAGTACTTC. Amino acids: CASSPAGTPSPREQYF.

The chain couples TRBV7-3 to TRBJ1-1; D gene uncertain. There are 13 residues in the CDR3. V was trimmed by 3 bases and J by 0 bases, leaving 5 bases between them. CDR1 and CDR2 (germline): SGHTA, FQGTGA. The CDR3 loop is CASSFSVNTEAFF. For the CDR3, the DNA is TGTGCCAGCAGCTTTTCTGTGAACACTGAAGCTTTCTTT.

The gene calls are TRBV5-4 and TRBJ2-5, with 9 bases aligning to TRBD2. Germline CDR1 reads SGHNT; CDR2 reads YYREEE (reference sequence). V lost 4 bases, J lost 3 bases, and 7 bases stayed unmatched. This CDR3 is 15 amino acids long. CDR3 in DNA: TGTGCCAGCAGCGGCCCGGGACTAGCAGAAGAGACCCAGTACTTC. As protein: CASSGPGLAEETQYF.